These 2 T cell receptor beta chains were all obtained from the same sample, sequenced in a study of long-term antiretroviral therapy in people with HIV. Sequencing relied on immunoSEQ assay v3.0, run at survey level. Using immunoSEQ multiplex PCR, the repertoire was profiled, and TCRdb retains in-frame clones only, with some absent. The sample carries 23,000 or so clones, 65% to 80% recorded once. The material was unsorted PBMCs, obtained 0.5 years after starting antiretroviral therapy. These receptors all come from a woman aged 40 to 50 with HIV.

V is TRBV14 and J is TRBJ2-1; unclear D gene. The CDR3 loop spans 16 amino acids. Germline V gene lookup returns CDR1 SGHDN and CDR2 FVKESK. The V end lost 0 bases, the J end lost 0 bases, and 9 bases lay between the germline ends. CDR3 coding DNA: TGTGCCAGCAGCCAAGATGAGACAAACTCCTACAATGAGCAGTTCTTC. It yields the protein CASSQDETNSYNEQFF.

The chain links TRBV20-1 to TRBJ2-7; 9 positions agree with TRBD1. Germline CDR1 DFQATT, CDR2 SNEGSKA (reference sequence). This CDR3 has 11 amino acids. V shed 6 bases and J 6 bases; nucleotides not matched to a gene: 3. CDR3 sequence reads: CSARQGVEQYF. The DNA for the CDR3 is TGCAGTGCCAGACAGGGGGTCGAGCAGTACTTC.